These T cell receptor beta chains were read from a single sample in a study of blood T cell repertoires in COVID-19. Some clones are missing from TCRdb's copy, which holds only in-frame ones; the method was immunoSEQ multiplex PCR. Seen here are approximately 300,000 clones, 70% to 90% observed once, and the top ten hold 3% to 4%. What was sequenced was peripheral blood. The source of these receptors is a woman aged 40 to 55 with acute or convalescent COVID-19. Both conserved end residues are part of each CDR3. A D gene is named only where the DNA matches it firmly. Size is omitted from some rows. Given values are once, few, many or a class for expanded clones.

>TRBJ1-4|TRBV20-1|-|once
TGCAGTGCTCCAGTCAATGAAAAACTGTTTTTT
CSAPVNEKLFF
>TRBJ2-5|TRBV25-1|TRBD1|once
TGTGCCAGCACCCGGGGGACAGGGTGGGAGACCCAGTACTTC
CASTRGTGWETQYF
>TRBJ2-1|TRBV6-4|TRBD2|-
TGTGCCAGCAGTGACTCGCCAGCGGGGGACTACAATGAGCAGTTCTTC
CASSDSPAGDYNEQFF
>TRBJ2-2|TRBV5-1|TRBD1|-
TGCGCCAGCAGCTTGGACAGGGGGGAGGAGCTGTTTTTT
CASSLDRGEELFF
>TRBJ2-3|TRBV20-1|TRBD2|-
TGCAGTGCTATTGAAAGCGGGGGCCCTAGCACAGATACGCAGTATTTT
CSAIESGGPSTDTQYF
>TRBJ2-5|TRBV29-1|TRBD1|-
TGCAGCATCACAGGGGATGGAGAGACCCAGTACTTC
CSITGDGETQYF
>TRBJ2-2|TRBV19|TRBD1|-
TGTGCCAGTAGTAAGGACAGGGTCTTGGCCGGGGAGCTGTTTTTT
CASSKDRVLAGELFF
>TRBJ1-1|TRBV19|-|-
TGTGCCAGTAGTAGGAGGGCGGACACTGAAGCTTTCTTT
CASSRRADTEAFF
>TRBJ2-1|TRBV2|-|-
TGTGCCAGCAGGGAAGACAGCTACAATGAGCAGTTCTTC
CASREDSYNEQFF
>TRBJ2-2|TRBV19|TRBD1|-
TGTGCCAGTAGAAGTGGACAGGGGCTAAACACCGGGGAGCTGTTTTTT
CASRSGQGLNTGELFF
>TRBJ2-2|TRBV11-3|-|-
TGTGCCAGCAGCTTAGAAGGGGCCGCCAGGAACACCGGGGAGCTGTTTTTT
CASSLEGAARNTGELFF
>TRBJ2-3|TRBV6-5|-|-
TGTGCCAGCAGGGACAGCAACACAGATACGCAGTATTTT
CASRDSNTDTQYF
>TRBJ2-6|TRBV5-1|-|-
TGCGCCAGCAGCTCAGACGGGATCCACGTCCTGACTTTC
CASSSDGIHVLTF
>TRBJ2-2|TRBV27|-|once
TGTGCCAGCAGTTTATACCCGATTATGGGGCGGAGCGGGGAGCTGTTTTTT
CASSLYPIMGRSGELFF
>TRBJ2-5|TRBV2|-|once
TGTGCCAGCAGTCGTCAGGAAGAGACCCAGTACTTC
CASSRQEETQYF
>TRBJ1-5|TRBV18|-|-
TGTGCCAGCTCACCACAACAGGGATCTAGCCAGCCCCAGCATTTT
CASSPQQGSSQPQHF
>TRBJ2-1|TRBV11-2|TRBD1|-
TGTGCCAGCAGCCCTCCGACAGGGAAGCAGTTCTTC
CASSPPTGKQFF
>TRBJ1-2|TRBV6-5|-|-
TGTGCCAGCAGTTACGCGGATAACTATGGCTACACCTTC
CASSYADNYGYTF
>TRBJ2-2|TRBV30|TRBD2|-
TGTGCCTGGGGCCGACTAGCGGCGAACACCGGGGAGCTGTTTTTT
CAWGRLAANTGELFF
>TRBJ1-4|TRBV4-2|TRBD1|-
TGTGCCAGCAGCCACGGACAGGGGAAGGGCGAAAAACTGTTTTTT
CASSHGQGKGEKLFF
>TRBJ2-1|TRBV27|TRBD1|-
TGTGCCAGCAGTTTACGATCGGGACAGGGGCTAGGGAGGCAGTTCTTC
CASSLRSGQGLGRQFF
>TRBJ1-1|TRBV5-1|-|-
TGCGCCAGCAGCATAGACTGGCGAGGAGACACTGAAGCTTTCTTT
CASSIDWRGDTEAFF
>TRBJ1-2|TRBV7-9|-|-
TGTGCCAGCAGCTTAGGGACCGACTATAACTATGGCTACACCTTC
CASSLGTDYNYGYTF